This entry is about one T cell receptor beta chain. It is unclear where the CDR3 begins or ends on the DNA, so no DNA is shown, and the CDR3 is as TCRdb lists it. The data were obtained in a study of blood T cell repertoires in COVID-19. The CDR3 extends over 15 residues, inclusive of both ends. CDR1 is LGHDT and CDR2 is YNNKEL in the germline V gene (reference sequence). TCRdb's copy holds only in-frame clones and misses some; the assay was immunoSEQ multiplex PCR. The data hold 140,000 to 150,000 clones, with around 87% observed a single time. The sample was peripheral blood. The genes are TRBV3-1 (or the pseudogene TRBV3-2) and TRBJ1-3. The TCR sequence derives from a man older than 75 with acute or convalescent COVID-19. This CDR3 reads CASSSVRGSGNTIYF.